Listed here is a single T cell receptor (beta chain). These data come from a study of blood T cell repertoires in COVID-19. Across the whole study: PBMCs, B-cell-depleted T cells, or T cells provided the cDNA or gDNA that made up the material.

In the study's own analysis: Amplified reference gene primers provided the basis for estimating nucleated cell counts. Assay used: immunoSEQ multiplex PCR; TCRdb lists only in-frame clones, some missing. For V, J and clone size, that table is used; D and trimming come from the DNA. Altogether over 130,000 clones are present, approximately 84% being singletons, with the ten largest covering about 3.7%. V dropped 0 bases and J dropped 5 bases, with 13 bases sitting between them. CDR1 and CDR2 (germline): LGHDT, YNNKEL (reference sequence). The length of the CDR3 is 15 residues. The study recruited people aged roughly 18 to 95 years across 24 US areas.

The sample consisted of PBMCs or T cells enriched from blood (not recorded which). This TCR came from a woman in her 50s with acute COVID-19. This chain connects TRBV3-1 (or the pseudogene TRBV3-2) to TRBJ1-2, with a tentative D call TRBD1 (5 bases). The CDR3 DNA reads TGTGCCAGCAGCCAAGACCAGGGAAGGAGTTATGGCTACACCTTC. Its protein product is CASSQDQGRSYGYTF.